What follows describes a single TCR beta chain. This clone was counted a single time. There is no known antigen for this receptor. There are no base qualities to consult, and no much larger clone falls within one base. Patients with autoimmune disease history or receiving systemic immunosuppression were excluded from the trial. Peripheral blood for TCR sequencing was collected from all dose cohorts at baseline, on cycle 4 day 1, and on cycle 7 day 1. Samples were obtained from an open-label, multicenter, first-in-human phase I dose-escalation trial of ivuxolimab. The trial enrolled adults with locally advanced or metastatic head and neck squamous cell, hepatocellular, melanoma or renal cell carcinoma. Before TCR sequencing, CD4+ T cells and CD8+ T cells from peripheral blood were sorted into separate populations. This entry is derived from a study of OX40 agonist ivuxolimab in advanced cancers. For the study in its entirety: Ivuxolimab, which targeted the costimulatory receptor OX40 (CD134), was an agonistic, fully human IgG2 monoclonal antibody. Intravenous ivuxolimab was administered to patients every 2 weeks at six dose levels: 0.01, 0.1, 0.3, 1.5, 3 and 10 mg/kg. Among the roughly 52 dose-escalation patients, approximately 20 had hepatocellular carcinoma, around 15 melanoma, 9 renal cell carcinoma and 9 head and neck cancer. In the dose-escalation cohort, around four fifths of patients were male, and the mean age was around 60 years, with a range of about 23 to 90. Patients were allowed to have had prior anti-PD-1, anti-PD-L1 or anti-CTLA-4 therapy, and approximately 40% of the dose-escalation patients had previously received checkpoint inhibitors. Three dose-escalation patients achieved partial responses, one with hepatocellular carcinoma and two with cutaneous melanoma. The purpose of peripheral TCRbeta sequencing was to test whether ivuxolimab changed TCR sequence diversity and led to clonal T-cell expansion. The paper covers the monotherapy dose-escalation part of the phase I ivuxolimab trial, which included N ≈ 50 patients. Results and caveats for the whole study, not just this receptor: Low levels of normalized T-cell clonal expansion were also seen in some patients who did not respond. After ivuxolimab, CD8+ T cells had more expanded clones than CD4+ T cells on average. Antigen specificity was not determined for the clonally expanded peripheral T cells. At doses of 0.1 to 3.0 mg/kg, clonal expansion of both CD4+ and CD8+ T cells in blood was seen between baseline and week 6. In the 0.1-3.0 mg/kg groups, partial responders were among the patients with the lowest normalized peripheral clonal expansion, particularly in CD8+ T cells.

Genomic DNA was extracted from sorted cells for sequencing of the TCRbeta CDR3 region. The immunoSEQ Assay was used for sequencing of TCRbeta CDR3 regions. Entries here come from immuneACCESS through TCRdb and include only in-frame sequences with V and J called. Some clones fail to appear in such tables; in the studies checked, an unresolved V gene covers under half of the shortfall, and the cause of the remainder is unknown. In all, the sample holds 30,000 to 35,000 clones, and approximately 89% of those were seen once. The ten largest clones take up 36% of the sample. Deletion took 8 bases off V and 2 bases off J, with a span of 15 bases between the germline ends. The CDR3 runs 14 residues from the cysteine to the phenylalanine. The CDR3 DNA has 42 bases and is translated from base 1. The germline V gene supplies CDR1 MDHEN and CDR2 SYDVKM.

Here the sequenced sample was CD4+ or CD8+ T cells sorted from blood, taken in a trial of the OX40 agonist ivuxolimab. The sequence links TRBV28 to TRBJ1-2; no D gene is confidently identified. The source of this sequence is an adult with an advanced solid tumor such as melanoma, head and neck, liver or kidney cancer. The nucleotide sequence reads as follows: TGTGCCAGCCGGCCCCACCTCTCAAACTATGGCTACACCTTC. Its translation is CASRPHLSNYGYTF.